What follows are 25 T cell receptor beta chains derived from one specimen sequenced in a study of shared clonotypes between healthy human individuals. Clones were read by immunoSEQ multiplex PCR, and TCRdb kept only the in-frame ones, dropping some. Here the sample spans about 2.4 million clones, approximately 93% being singletons. What was sequenced was naive CD4+ T cells from PBMCs. Subset: CD45RA+ positively selected. These receptors were obtained from a man younger than 35 in good health. Some clones in this sample may be carry-over from other donors' samples.

The gene calls are TRBV20-1 and TRBJ2-1; the match to TRBD2 covers 9 bases. The V and J ends lost 4 bases and 13 bases, in that order; junction bases with no gene match: 5. Germline V gene lookup returns CDR1 DFQATT and CDR2 SNEGSKA (reference sequence). The CDR3 is made up of 11 amino acids. The CDR3 sequence is CSAIGSGSQFF. The CDR3 DNA reads TGCAGTGCTATTGGTAGCGGGAGCCAGTTCTTC.

As regards this clone: This CDR3 is also generated by other DNA sequences in the sample. The gene calls are TRBV5-1 and TRBJ1-1; a possible D gene is TRBD1 (5 bases). CDR3 length: 13 amino acids. The germline CDR1 and CDR2 sequences are SGHRS and YFSETQ. V dropped 1 base and J dropped 3 bases, with 7 bases sitting between them. CDR3: CASSLRGDTEAFF. CDR3 coding DNA: TGCGCCAGCAGCTTGCGGGGGGACACTGAAGCTTTCTTT.

V usage is TRBV4-1 and J usage is TRBJ2-3, with D perhaps TRBD2 (7 bases). The CDR3 is made up of 17 amino acids. Germline CDR1 reads MGHRA; CDR2 reads YSYEKL. V was shortened by 4 bases and J by 0 bases, with 17 bases between the two germline ends. The CDR3 nucleotides read TGCGCCAGCAGCCCCGCGGGGGCAGGGGCGAGCACAGATACGCAGTATTTT. Protein: CASSPAGAGASTDTQYF.

The rearrangement uses TRBV28 and TRBJ1-5, with a tentative D call TRBD1 (5 bases). Germline values: CDR1 MDHEN, CDR2 SYDVKM. The V and J ends lost 1 base and 6 bases respectively, with 13 bases between them. The CDR3 is made up of 15 amino acids. The CDR3 DNA reads as TGTGCCAGCAGTTTATCCCCTGCGAGGGGTCAGCCCCAGCATTTT. It is translated as CASSLSPARGQPQHF.

CDR3 sequence reads: CASSAGGGRAAGELFF. The CDR3 coding sequence is TGTGCCAGCAGCGCCGGGGGCGGGAGGGCCGCCGGGGAGCTGTTTTTT. V is TRBV9 and J is TRBJ2-2, with 9 bases matching TRBD2. V gave up 3 bases and J gave up 6 bases; unmatched junction bases: 9. This CDR3 has 16 amino acids. Germline values: CDR1 SGDLS, CDR2 YYNGEE.

In nucleotides, the CDR3 is TGTGCCAGCAGGAGCAAGGGTTTGGCAGGGGGCCGGGAGCAGTACTTC. Its translation: CASRSKGLAGGREQYF. This sequence joins TRBV28 and TRBJ2-7; TRBD1 matches at 8 bases. The junction had 17 bases not matched to a gene; V was cut back by 6 bases and J by 7 bases. Germline V gives CDR1 MDHEN, CDR2 SYDVKM. The CDR3 totals 16 residues.

To note about this clone: The sample has other DNA sequences that encode this CDR3 too. V is TRBV2 and J is TRBJ2-2; no reliable D call. CDR1 and CDR2 (germline): SNHLY, FYNNEI. Trimming took off 4 bases at V and 0 bases at J, with 12 bases between the two ends. The CDR3 has 16 amino acids. The CDR3 coding sequence is TGTGCCAGCAGTGTGGAGATAGCTGCGAACACCGGGGAGCTGTTTTTT. Translated: CASSVEIAANTGELFF. The full variable domain, with the rest looked up from reference TRBV2 and TRBJ2-2, is EPEVTQTPSHQVTQMGQEVILRCVPISNHLYFYWYRQILGQKVEFLVSFYNNEISEKSEIFDDQFSVERPDGSNFTLKIRSTKLEDSAMYFCASSVEIAANTGELFFGEGSRLTVL.

The chain links TRBV7-8 to TRBJ2-7; 12 bases fit TRBD1. After removal of 4 bases from V and 3 bases from J, the junction contained 10 bases not matched to a gene. CDR3 length: 17 residues. Germline V gene data show CDR1 as SGHVS and CDR2 as FQNEAQ. The CDR3 DNA reads TGTGCCAGCAGCTGGGGAGGGACAGGGGGCGACGGCTACGAGCAGTACTTC. Encoded protein: CASSWGGTGGDGYEQYF.

V usage is TRBV6-6 and J usage is TRBJ2-3; possible D gene TRBD2, 5 bases. CDR1 and CDR2 from the germline V gene are MNHNY and SVGAGI (reference sequence). Trimming took off 2 bases at V and 2 bases at J, with 8 bases between the two ends. The CDR3 consists of 14 residues. CDR3 sequence reads: CASSYGRYTDTQYF. The DNA for the CDR3 is TGTGCCAGCAGTTACGGGAGATACACAGATACGCAGTATTTT.

The V gene is TRBV28, the J gene TRBJ2-1, with D possibly being TRBD2 (5 bases). This CDR3 region has 16 residues. Germline V gives CDR1 MDHEN, CDR2 SYDVKM. Trimming shortened V by 4 bases and J by 7 bases, and 20 bases separated the two germline ends. The DNA for the CDR3 is TGTGCCAGCAGTTCCCCCGCGGCGGGTAAATTGAATGAGCAGTTCTTC. This codes for CASSSPAAGKLNEQFF. The full variable domain, in which reference TRBV28 and TRBJ2-1 provide the parts outside the CDR3, is DVKVTQSSRYLVKRTGEKVFLECVQDMDHENMFWYRQDPGLGLRLIYFSYDVKMKEKGDIPEGYSVSREKKERFSLILESASTNQTSMYLCASSSPAAGKLNEQFFGPGTRLTVL.

The chain joins TRBV7-2 to TRBJ2-6, with unresolved D. Trimming pared 5 bases from V and 0 bases from J, leaving 8 bases between. This CDR3 is 15 amino acids long. In germline, CDR1 is SGHTA, CDR2 FQGNSA. CDR3 protein: CASSRTDSGANVLTF. Here the CDR3 DNA reads TGTGCCAGCAGCCGAACAGACTCTGGGGCCAACGTCCTGACTTTC.

The chain carries TRBV19 and TRBJ1-4, with D maybe TRBD1 (5 bases). From germline, CDR1 is LNHDA and CDR2 SQIVND (reference sequence). V lost 7 bases and J 0 bases, leaving 9 bases between the germline ends. The CDR3 totals 14 residues. The CDR3 DNA reads as TGTGCCAGTAAGCCGGGGGCAACTAATGAAAAACTGTTTTTT. Translation gives CASKPGATNEKLFF.

Here the CDR3 reads CASSSRGGERQPQHF. The CDR3 DNA follows: TGTGCCAGTAGTTCCCGGGGAGGTGAGCGGCAGCCCCAGCATTTT. This sequence joins TRBV19 and TRBJ1-5; D remains unclear. The CDR3 runs to 15 residues. V was shortened by 5 bases and J by 7 bases, with 18 bases between the two germline ends. Germline V gives CDR1 LNHDA, CDR2 SQIVND (reference sequence). Full variable domain (rest looked up from reference TRBV19 and TRBJ1-5): DGGITQSPKYLFRKEGQNVTLSCEQNLNHDAMYWYRQDPGQGLRLIYYSQIVNDFQKGDIAEGYSVSREKKESFPLTVTSAQKNPTAFYLCASSSRGGERQPQHFGDGTRLSIL.

This clone appeared a single time. The V and J genes are TRBV19 and TRBJ2-7, with D tentatively TRBD2 (6 bases). V lost 4 bases and J lost 5, with 12 bases in between. The CDR3 spans 13 residues. Looked up from germline, CDR1 is LNHDA and CDR2 is SQIVND (reference sequence). For the CDR3, the DNA is TGTGCCAGTAGTAGAAGGGGACTCGACGAGCAGTACTTC. Encoded protein: CASSRRGLDEQYF. The variable domain in full, with the rest retrieved from reference TRBV19 and TRBJ2-7, is DGGITQSPKYLFRKEGQNVTLSCEQNLNHDAMYWYRQDPGQGLRLIYYSQIVNDFQKGDIAEGYSVSREKKESFPLTVTSAQKNPTAFYLCASSRRGLDEQYFGPGTRLTVT.

The V and J genes are TRBV5-4 and TRBJ2-7; D perhaps matches TRBD1 (5 bases). This CDR3 is built from 15 residues. Deletions cut 3 bases from V and 6 bases from J, with 19 bases between. Germline V gene lookup returns CDR1 SGHNT and CDR2 YYREEE (reference sequence). The DNA for the CDR3 is TGTGCCAGCAGCTCGACGGCAATGGGGCTCCGCGAGCAGTACTTC. Translation gives CASSSTAMGLREQYF.

The chain combines TRBV7-3 with TRBJ2-7, with D unresolved. CDR3 size: 15 residues. V lost 1 base and J lost 2, with 12 bases in between. Looked up from germline, CDR1 is SGHTA and CDR2 is FQGTGA. The CDR3 DNA sequence: TGTGCCAGCAGCTTAAGCGGCGGATCAGCCTACGAGCAGTACTTC. Protein: CASSLSGGSAYEQYF.

This chain joins TRBV7-3 and TRBJ2-1; unclear D gene. The CDR3 extends over 12 amino acids. Trimming took off 5 bases at V and 8 bases at J, with 10 bases between the two ends. Looked up from germline, CDR1 is SGHTA and CDR2 is FQGTGA. In nucleotides, the CDR3 is TGTGCCAGCAGCCGTCTCGACGATGAGCAGTTCTTC. Amino acid sequence: CASSRLDDEQFF.

In DNA, the CDR3 is TGTGCCAGCAGCGAAGAACAGGGTTTTGGCTATGGCTACACCTTC. This encodes CASSEEQGFGYGYTF. The V gene is TRBV7-2, the J gene TRBJ1-2; possibly TRBD1 for D (6 bases). The CDR3 is made up of 15 amino acids. Trimming removed 5 bases at V and 4 bases at J, with 17 bases between. Germline V CDR1 and CDR2: SGHTA, FQGNSA.

This clone came up once. The rearrangement links TRBV5-1 to TRBJ2-3; TRBD2 matches 9 bases. The CDR3 consists of 16 residues. CDR1 is SGHRS and CDR2 is YFSETQ in the germline V gene. The junction had 7 bases not matched to a gene; V was cut back by 1 base and J by 4 bases. CDR3 sequence reads: CASSLTGLARADTQYF. As DNA, the CDR3 is TGCGCCAGCAGCTTGACCGGACTAGCGAGAGCAGATACGCAGTATTTT.

The rearrangement uses TRBV30 and TRBJ2-1; no definite D call. Germline CDR1 reads GTSNPN; CDR2 reads SVGIG (reference sequence). V was pared by 0 bases and J by 8 bases, with 11 bases between. The CDR3 is 13 residues long. This chain's CDR3 is CAWSVRLEDEQFF. The CDR3 bases are TGTGCCTGGAGTGTAAGGTTAGAAGATGAGCAGTTCTTC.

The V gene is TRBV5-1, the J gene TRBJ1-5, with TRBD1 matching 7 bases. This CDR3 region has 16 residues. The V gene end was trimmed by 0 bases and the J gene end by 3 bases; junction bases not matched to a gene: 6. Germline-derived CDR1 and CDR2 are SGHRS and YFSETQ. The DNA of the CDR3 is TGCGCCAGCAGCTTGGACCCAGGGGGGATCAATCAGCCCCAGCATTTT. Protein sequence: CASSLDPGGINQPQHF.

J is TRBJ1-4 and V is TRBV4-3, with a weak D call TRBD1 (5 bases). V was pared by 2 bases and J by 7 bases, with 14 bases between. The V gene's germline CDR1 is LGHNA and CDR2 YSLEER. The CDR3 is 15 residues long. CDR3 nucleotide sequence: TGCGCCAGCAGCCAAATGACCGGGGGTGGTGAAAAACTGTTTTTT. Amino acids: CASSQMTGGGEKLFF.

The chain employs TRBV28 and TRBJ2-3, with TRBD2 identical over 9 bases. The CDR3 is 17 amino acids. J lost 3 bases, V lost 5 bases, and 12 bases had no gene match. CDR1 and CDR2 from the germline V gene are MDHEN and SYDVKM. CDR3 DNA sequence: TGTGCCAGCAGTCTCCCCTTAGCGGGAGCTAAAACAGATACGCAGTATTTT. This translates into CASSLPLAGAKTDTQYF.

The chain links TRBV2 to TRBJ2-3; 9 positions agree with TRBD2. Trimming took 2 bases from V and 3 from J; bases not matched to a gene: 6. The V gene's germline CDR1 is SNHLY and CDR2 FYNNEI. The CDR3 sequence is 16 residues long. DNA for the CDR3: TGTGCCAGCAGTGAACTTGGGGCGGGAGGGACAGATACGCAGTATTTT. It encodes CASSELGAGGTDTQYF.

The J gene is TRBJ1-4, the V gene TRBV6-5; D is ambiguous. This CDR3 is 14 amino acids long. Germline assignment: CDR1 MNHEY and CDR2 SVGAGI. Between the trimmed V and J ends, which lost 6 bases and 8 bases, there was a span of 16 bases. The CDR3 loop is CASSWAREYEKLFF. CDR3 in DNA: TGTGCCAGCAGCTGGGCCCGGGAATACGAAAAACTGTTTTTT.